This entry lists 30 T cell receptor beta chains sequenced from one sample in a study of T-cell memory formation after mild COVID-19. TCRdb used MiXCR to reprocess the 5' RACE reads, holding one entry per CDR3 protein. The sample lists some 490,000 distinct CDR3 sequences; 15% to 20% were seen once. The specimen sequenced was PBMCs or a T cell subset sorted from them (not recorded which). Receptors originate from an adult woman who had mild COVID-19 (a few samples of this study predate the infection). Cell type and time point are not known.

The genes are TRBV20-1 and TRBJ1-2; 7 bases align to TRBD1. The V gene's germline CDR1 is DFQATT and CDR2 SNEGSKA (reference sequence). V lost 5 bases, J lost 6 bases, and 9 bases stayed unmatched. The CDR3 length is 13 residues. The CDR3, as DNA: TGCAGTGCTGGAACCAACAGGGGTCATGGCTACACCTTC. Amino acids: CSAGTNRGHGYTF.

This clonotype was recorded a few times. The rearrangement links TRBV7-3 to TRBJ2-7, with a weak D call TRBD1 (6 bases). Trimming removed 0 bases at V and 2 bases at J, with 8 bases between. The CDR3 spans 14 residues. Germline V gene lookup returns CDR1 SGHTA and CDR2 FQGTGA. The CDR3 reads CASSLTRGPYEQYF. Here the CDR3 DNA reads TGTGCCAGCAGCTTAACCAGGGGCCCCTACGAGCAGTACTTC.

Many counts were recorded for this clonotype. The DNA of the CDR3 is TGTGCCAGCAGCACCTCCGGGACAACCTACAATGAGCAGTTCTTC. Encoded protein: CASSTSGTTYNEQFF. This rearrangement joins TRBV12-3 or TRBV12-4 to TRBJ2-1, with a tentative D call TRBD1 (6 bases). Trimming left V 6 bases short and J 2 bases short, with 14 bases between. The CDR3 extends over 15 amino acids.

This clonotype was recorded once. The chain carries TRBV18 and TRBJ2-2; no reliable D call. The V gene's germline CDR1 is KGHSH and CDR2 LQKENI. This CDR3 is built from 15 residues. V was cut by 1 base and J by 5 bases, with 11 bases left in between. The CDR3 loop is CASSPRPSVTGELFF. In nucleotides, the CDR3 is TGTGCCAGCTCACCACGCCCTAGTGTGACCGGGGAGCTGTTTTTT.

This clonotype was seen a few times. The chain is built from TRBV20-1 and TRBJ2-1; TRBD1 is a possible D gene (7 bases). The CDR3 runs 14 residues. The ends were cut back, 4 bases at V and 15 bases at J, with 25 bases in the middle. Germline CDR1 and CDR2: DFQATT and SNEGSKA (reference sequence). As DNA, the CDR3 is TGCAGTGCTATTGGAAGAGACAGGGAGGTCCGTCCGTTCTTC. The encoded protein is CSAIGRDREVRPFF.

The chain couples TRBV11-3 to TRBJ2-7, with D possibly being TRBD1 or TRBD2 (6 bases each). Trimming pared 5 bases from V and 5 bases from J, leaving 16 bases between. The CDR3 spans 14 residues. Germline V gene sequence: CDR1 SGHNT, CDR2 YENEEA. CDR3: CASSRGRLMDEQYF. The CDR3 DNA is TGTGCCAGCAGCCGGGGGCGCCTGATGGACGAGCAGTACTTC.

Comment on this clonotype: A read error may produce the germline difference seen at one junction end. For the CDR3, the DNA is TGTGCCAGCAGCTTAGTCTCCGGGACAGGGAACACTGAAGCTTTCTTT. Its protein product is CASSLVSGTGNTEAFF. The rearrangement links TRBV12-3 or TRBV12-4 to TRBJ1-1; 8 bases line up with TRBD1. The CDR3 loop spans 16 amino acids.

The rearrangement joins TRBV10-3 to TRBJ2-3; no definite D call. V lost 10 bases, J lost 4 bases, and 9 bases lay in between. CDR1 and CDR2 from the germline V gene are ENHRY and SYGVKD. The CDR3 extends over 11 amino acids. CDR3 residues: CATNEADTQYF. CDR3 DNA sequence: TGTGCCACCAACGAGGCAGATACGCAGTATTTT.

This clonotype was observed a handful of times. The chain couples TRBV5-5 to TRBJ1-1; TRBD1 matches 7 bases. The CDR3 contains 16 residues. The germline V gene has CDR1 SGHKS and CDR2 YYEKEE (reference sequence). The V segment lost 4 bases and the J segment 1 base; nucleotides outside the gene matches: 10. Here the CDR3 DNA reads TGTGCCAGCAGCAAGCTATCGGGACAGCGGAACACTGAAGCTTTCTTT. This encodes CASSKLSGQRNTEAFF. Combining the CDR3 with reference TRBV5-5 and TRBJ1-1 gives the whole variable domain DAGVTQSPTHLIKTRGQQVTLRCSPISGHKSVSWYQQVLGQGPQFIFQYYEKEERGRGNFPDRFSARQFPNYSSELNVNALLLGDSALYLCASSKLSGQRNTEAFFGQGTRLTVV.

The chain recombines TRBV7-9 with TRBJ2-5; 9 positions agree with TRBD1. This CDR3 is 14 amino acids long. Germline V lookup: CDR1 SEHNR, CDR2 FQNEAQ (reference sequence). Trimming cost V 4 bases and J 2 bases; bases outside gene matches: 2. CDR3 in amino acids: CASSSTGGQETQYF. As DNA, the CDR3 is TGTGCCAGCAGCTCGACAGGGGGACAAGAGACCCAGTACTTC.

This clonotype was observed a few times. The chain carries TRBV12-3 or TRBV12-4 and TRBJ2-3; TRBD1 aligns across 9 bases. The CDR3 length is 18 residues. Germline trimming cut 1 base from V and 0 bases from J; bases unmatched to any gene: 8. The CDR3 loop reads CASSLGPGQGSSTDTQYF. CDR3 nucleotide sequence: TGTGCCAGCAGTTTAGGCCCCGGACAGGGGTCTAGCACAGATACGCAGTATTTT.

This clonotype was observed a handful of times. V usage is TRBV7-8 and J usage is TRBJ2-4, with D possibly TRBD2 on 7 matching bases. Germline CDR1 reads SGHVS; CDR2 reads FQNEAQ. V dropped 4 bases and J dropped 2 bases, with 18 bases sitting between them. The CDR3 length is 17 residues. The CDR3 loop is CASSSKGGARTKNIQYF. CDR3 DNA: TGTGCCAGCAGCTCGAAGGGGGGGGCGAGGACCAAAAACATTCAGTACTTC.

This clonotype appeared a few times. The J gene is TRBJ2-5, the V gene TRBV5-1; 7 nucleotides line up with TRBD2. This CDR3 contains 15 residues. Per the germline V gene, CDR1 is SGHRS and CDR2 is YFSETQ. The trim removed 4 bases at V and 5 bases at J, leaving 11 bases unmatched. The CDR3 protein is CASSPPGSSGETQYF. CDR3 nucleotides: TGCGCCAGCAGCCCGCCTGGAAGTAGCGGGGAGACCCAGTACTTC.

The chain recombines TRBV5-1 with TRBJ2-5, with D maybe TRBD1 (5 bases). V gave up 4 bases and J gave up 5 bases, with 15 bases separating them. The germline gives CDR1 SGHRS, CDR2 YFSETQ. The CDR3 spans 14 residues. CDR3 coding DNA: TGCGCCAGCAGCCCCGTGGCAGGGCGGGAGACCCAGTACTTC. Amino acids: CASSPVAGRETQYF.

This clonotype was seen a few times. The rearrangement links TRBV5-5 to TRBJ1-2; TRBD1 matches 11 bases. The J segment lost 12 bases and the V segment lost 3 bases, leaving 4 bases of the junction unmatched. Germline CDR1 SGHKS, CDR2 YYEKEE (reference sequence). CDR3 length: 12 amino acids. DNA for the CDR3: TGTGCCAGCAGCTCGGACAGGGGGCGAAACACCTTC. Protein: CASSSDRGRNTF.

This clonotype was counted ten times or more. V is TRBV20-1 and J is TRBJ2-5; 9 bases align to TRBD2. V lost 5 bases, J lost 6 bases, and 10 bases stayed unmatched. In germline, CDR1 is DFQATT, CDR2 SNEGSKA (reference sequence). There are 14 residues in the CDR3. The DNA of the CDR3 is TGCAGTGCTTCCCCCACTAGCGGGCTAAAGACCCAGTACTTC. This sequence encodes CSASPTSGLKTQYF.

This clonotype was detected only a few times. The chain couples TRBV7-3 to TRBJ2-2; 11 nucleotides line up with TRBD1. The CDR3 is 16 residues long. CDR1 and CDR2 (germline): SGHTA, FQGTGA. Unmatched junction bases numbered 2, after V lost 1 base and J lost 4 bases. The CDR3 nucleotides read TGTGCCAGCAGCTTAAGGGACAGGGGGTCCACCGGGGAGCTGTTTTTT. Translated: CASSLRDRGSTGELFF. Full variable domain (rest looked up from reference TRBV7-3 and TRBJ2-2): GAGVSQTPSNKVTEKGKYVELRCDPISGHTALYWYRQSLGQGPEFLIYFQGTGAADDSGLPNDRFFAVRPEGSVSTLKIQRTERGDSAVYLCASSLRDRGSTGELFFGEGSRLTVL.

This clonotype was counted only a few times. The gene calls are TRBV18 and TRBJ1-5; D gene uncertain. Trimming stripped 4 bases from V and 6 bases from J, with 10 bases between. The germline V gene encodes CDR1 KGHSH and CDR2 LQKENI. The CDR3 spans 13 residues. CDR3 DNA sequence: TGTGCCAGCTCACAAGGTCAAAGTCAGCCCCAGCATTTT. Translating gives CASSQGQSQPQHF.

This clonotype was detected many times. The chain is built from TRBV7-2 and TRBJ2-3; D remains unclear. The V gene's germline CDR1 is SGHTA and CDR2 FQGNSA. The CDR3 runs 15 residues. The germline V and J ends were trimmed by 3 bases and 1 base, with 11 bases remaining between them. The CDR3 sequence is CASSLLQLGTDTQYF. The CDR3 DNA follows: TGTGCCAGCAGCTTGTTGCAGCTAGGCACAGATACGCAGTATTTT.

The sample holds many counts of this clonotype. The chain carries TRBV6-5 and TRBJ2-1; 12 nucleotides match TRBD1. Germline trimming cut 5 bases from V and 4 bases from J; bases unmatched to any gene: 6. CDR1 MNHEY and CDR2 SVGAGI come from the germline V gene. There are 16 residues in the CDR3. The chain's CDR3 is CASSPWGQGAYNEQFF. The CDR3 nucleotides are TGTGCCAGCAGTCCCTGGGGACAGGGGGCGTACAATGAGCAGTTCTTC.

The chain employs TRBV7-2 and TRBJ2-3; D perhaps matches TRBD1 (5 bases). There are 14 residues in the CDR3. Deletions cut 5 bases from V and 2 bases from J, with 11 bases between. Germline V gene sequence: CDR1 SGHTA, CDR2 FQGNSA. The CDR3 nucleotides are TGTGCCAGCAGCCTGCGACAGTTCACAGATACGCAGTATTTT. This translates into CASSLRQFTDTQYF.

This clonotype turned up a few times. This chain links TRBV25-1 with TRBJ2-1, with 7 nucleotides matching TRBD1. Germline values: CDR1 MGHDK, CDR2 SYGVNS. This CDR3 has 11 amino acids. V dropped 6 bases and J dropped 7; count of bases not matched to a gene: 0. CDR3 region: CASRQGNEQFF. CDR3 DNA: TGTGCCAGCAGACAGGGGAATGAGCAGTTCTTC.

This clonotype was observed at least ten times. V gene TRBV5-1 combines with J gene TRBJ2-6, with unresolved D. The CDR3 sequence is 15 residues long. Trimming pared 4 bases from V and 0 bases from J, leaving 8 bases between. Germline CDR1 is SGHRS and CDR2 is YFSETQ. This CDR3 is CASSPDVSGANVLTF. The CDR3 DNA reads as TGCGCCAGCAGCCCGGACGTCTCTGGGGCCAACGTCCTGACTTTC.

This sequence joins TRBV5-6 and TRBJ2-4; 8 nucleotides align to TRBD1. V was pared by 2 bases and J by 15 bases, with 7 bases of the junction left unmatched. The CDR3 sequence is 12 residues long. Germline CDR1 is SGHDT and CDR2 is YYEEEE. In nucleotides, the CDR3 is TGTGCCAGCAGCTTAGGACAGGGATCGTGGTACTTC. Its protein is CASSLGQGSWYF.

The chain uses TRBV15 and TRBJ2-7; D is uncertain. Germline values: CDR1 LNHNV, CDR2 YYDKDF (reference sequence). The CDR3 loop spans 13 amino acids. Trimming took off 4 bases at V and 0 bases at J, with 7 bases between the two ends. The CDR3 here is CATSTSSSYEQYF. CDR3 nucleotide sequence: TGTGCCACCAGCACCAGTAGCTCCTACGAGCAGTACTTC.

The chain links TRBV7-9 to TRBJ2-7; TRBD1 matches at 8 bases. CDR1 and CDR2 from the germline V gene are SEHNR and FQNEAQ (reference sequence). The CDR3 runs to 17 residues. The V segment lost 1 base and the J segment 5 bases; nucleotides outside the gene matches: 13. The CDR3 nucleotides are TGTGCCAGCAGCTTAGAACATTGGGGCAGGGGGCGTGACGAGCAGTACTTC. Its translation is CASSLEHWGRGRDEQYF.

The chain carries TRBV6-2 or TRBV6-3 and TRBJ1-5; TRBD1 matches at 9 bases. The CDR3 spans 17 residues. Losses at the gene ends were 2 bases for V and 10 bases for J; bases not matched to a gene: 15. Germline CDR1 is MNHEY and CDR2 is SVGEGT. CDR3 sequence: CASSYAPGQGPVRPQHF. CDR3 coding DNA: TGTGCCAGCAGTTACGCACCCGGACAGGGGCCAGTCCGACCCCAGCATTTT.

The chain employs TRBV6-5 and TRBJ1-6; tentatively, D is TRBD1 (5 bases). This CDR3 is 13 amino acids long. Germline loops: CDR1 MNHEY, CDR2 SVGAGI. The V gene lost 10 bases and the J gene lost 6 bases, with 13 bases spanning the gap. The CDR3 is CATKRDPNSPLHF. The CDR3 DNA follows: TGTGCCACCAAACGGGACCCTAATTCACCCCTCCACTTT.

Ten or more counts support this clonotype. V gene TRBV5-1 combines with J gene TRBJ1-2; the match to TRBD1 covers 11 bases. CDR1 and CDR2 (germline): SGHRS, YFSETQ. Losses at the gene ends were 4 bases for V and 5 bases for J; bases not matched to a gene: 13. This CDR3 has 17 amino acids. The CDR3 DNA is TGCGCCAGCAGCCCTGGACAGGGGGCCATGGTGATTTATGGCTACACCTTC. Translating it yields CASSPGQGAMVIYGYTF.

The chain employs TRBV29-1 and TRBJ2-7, with 9 nucleotides matching TRBD1. In germline, CDR1 is SQVTM, CDR2 ANQGSEA. The CDR3 has 15 amino acids. After removal of 0 bases from V and 4 bases from J, the junction contained 7 bases not matched to a gene. CDR3 amino acids: CSVEDLGTGPYEQYF. CDR3 coding DNA: TGCAGCGTTGAAGATCTTGGGACAGGGCCTTACGAGCAGTACTTC.